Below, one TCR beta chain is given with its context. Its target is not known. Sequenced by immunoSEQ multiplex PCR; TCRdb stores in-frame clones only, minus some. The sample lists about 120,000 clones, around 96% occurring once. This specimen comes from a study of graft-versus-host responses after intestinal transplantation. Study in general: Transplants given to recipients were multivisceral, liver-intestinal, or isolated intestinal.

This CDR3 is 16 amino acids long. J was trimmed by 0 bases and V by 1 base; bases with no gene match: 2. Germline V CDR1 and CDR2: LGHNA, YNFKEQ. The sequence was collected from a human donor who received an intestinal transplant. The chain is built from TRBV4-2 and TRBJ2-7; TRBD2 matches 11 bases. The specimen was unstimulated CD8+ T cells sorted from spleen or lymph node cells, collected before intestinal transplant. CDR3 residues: CASSQGGLAASYEQYF. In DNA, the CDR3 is TGTGCCAGCAGCCAAGGGGGACTAGCGGCCTCCTACGAGCAGTACTTC.